This T cell receptor (beta chain) appears in the sequencing data of a study of cytomegalovirus exposure and HLA in healthy donors. The trim removed 6 bases at V and 6 bases at J, leaving 5 bases unmatched. Looked up from germline, CDR1 is SGHDT and CDR2 is YYEEEE. This CDR3 contains 14 residues. Study conclusions and caveats: Some TCR beta chains (roughly 150 of them) were listed as cytomegalovirus-associated. TCR beta chains associated with HLA were, in a later analysis, more clonally expanded than equally common others.

A note on this clone: Its matching antigen is unknown.

Both 60 Vbeta primers and 13 Jbeta primers went into the PCR. Assay: immunoSEQ multiplex PCR; the TCRdb copy retains only in-frame clones and omits some. The sample carries 100,000 to 150,000 clones, approximately 75% recorded once. The sample taken for sequencing was PBMCs. This receptor was obtained from a young man in good health and CMV-seronegative. This rearrangement joins TRBV5-6 to TRBJ1-4, with 10 bases matching TRBD1. As DNA, the CDR3 is TGTGCCAGCACCCGGACAGGGGGTTATGAAAAACTGTTTTTT. Encoded protein: CASTRTGGYEKLFF.